The 15 T cell receptor beta chains presented below share a single source sample, sequenced in a study of a mutant IDH1 vaccine in newly diagnosed glioma. The time point is: week 11, during vaccination. The study gave 300 ug of mutant IDH1 20-mer peptide per vaccine dose, with topical imiquimod. Antigen specificity for these receptors is unknown. The data were produced by immunoSEQ multiplex PCR, yet TCRdb's version contains in-frame clones alone and is incomplete. The repertoire has about 25,000 clones, about 77% of them found once; the top ten carry approximately 9%. Here the sequenced sample was PBMCs, taken from a glioma patient whose treatment included an IDH1 peptide vaccine. These receptors all come from a woman in her late teens or twenties with glioma.

This clone was observed a single time. The V gene is TRBV9, the J gene TRBJ2-6, with 8 nucleotides matching TRBD2. Germline CDR1 is SGDLS and CDR2 is YYNGEE. This CDR3 has 17 residues. The V and J ends lost 4 bases and 3 bases, in that order; junction bases with no gene match: 9. CDR3 protein: CASSPGGAGGGANVLTF. In DNA, the CDR3 is TGTGCCAGCAGCCCCGGGGGGGCCGGGGGTGGGGCCAACGTCCTGACTTTC.

The rearrangement links TRBV5-1 to TRBJ2-1; 11 bases are shared with TRBD2. Germline V gene lookup returns CDR1 SGHRS and CDR2 YFSETQ. V lost 5 bases and J lost 6; bases outside the gene matches: 7. CDR3 size: 15 residues. CDR3 bases: TGCGCCAGCAGTCGTAGCGGGGGGGCAATCAATGAGCAGTTCTTC. As protein: CASSRSGGAINEQFF.

This chain links TRBV30 with TRBJ1-6; D is unresolved. The CDR3 loop spans 13 amino acids. V lost 5 bases to trimming and J lost 0 bases, with 5 bases between them. Germline V CDR1 and CDR2: GTSNPN, SVGIG (reference sequence). The DNA of the CDR3 is TGTGCCTGGGAGAGCTCCTATAATTCACCCCTCCACTTT. It is translated as CAWESSYNSPLHF.

The chain joins TRBV19 to TRBJ1-4; D gene unclear. CDR3 length: 12 residues. The V end was cut by 6 bases, the J end by 4 bases, with 6 bases between. Germline V gene lookup returns CDR1 LNHDA and CDR2 SQIVND (reference sequence). The CDR3: CASRADNEKLFF. In DNA form, the CDR3 reads TGTGCCAGTAGAGCTGATAATGAAAAACTGTTTTTT. Variable domain in full (rest from reference TRBV19 and TRBJ1-4): DGGITQSPKYLFRKEGQNVTLSCEQNLNHDAMYWYRQDPGQGLRLIYYSQIVNDFQKGDIAEGYSVSREKKESFPLTVTSAQKNPTAFYLCASRADNEKLFFGSGTQLSVL.

J is TRBJ1-5 and V is TRBV28; D not resolved. Germline V gene data show CDR1 as MDHEN and CDR2 as SYDVKM. The CDR3 length is 16 residues. With 6 bases removed from V and 3 bases from J, the gap between germline ends came to 18 bases. Here the CDR3 DNA reads TGTGCCAGCAGCTCCCCTGGCGGACGCCTCAATCAGCCCCAGCATTTT. The encoded protein is CASSSPGGRLNQPQHF.

This sequence joins TRBV28 and TRBJ2-7; 8 positions agree with TRBD1. The V gene's germline CDR1 is MDHEN and CDR2 SYDVKM. The CDR3 is 14 residues long. V shed 7 bases and J 5 bases; nucleotides not matched to a gene: 10. In nucleotides, the CDR3 is TGTGCCAGCATTGGGCCCCGGACAGGGAACGAGCAGTACTTC. Protein product: CASIGPRTGNEQYF.

The V gene is TRBV7-2, the J gene TRBJ2-7; 8 bases fit TRBD1. Germline V gene sequence: CDR1 SGHTA, CDR2 FQGNSA. CDR3 length: 15 amino acids. The junction had 8 bases not matched to a gene; V was cut back by 2 bases and J by 5 bases. This chain's CDR3 is CASSLRGQGANEQYF. CDR3 sequence (DNA): TGTGCCAGCAGCTTAAGGGGCCAGGGGGCAAACGAGCAGTACTTC. Using reference TRBV7-2 and TRBJ2-7 for the parts outside the CDR3, the full variable domain is GAGVSQSPSNKVTEKGKDVELRCDPISGHTALYWYRQSLGQGLEFLIYFQGNSAPDKSGLPSDRFSAERTGGSVSTLTIQRTQQEDSAVYLCASSLRGQGANEQYFGPGTRLTVT.

The rearrangement joins TRBV29-1 to TRBJ2-1, with D perhaps being TRBD1 or TRBD2 (5 bases each). V lost 7 bases and J lost 6, with 28 bases in between. Germline assignment: CDR1 SQVTM and CDR2 ANQGSEA. The length of the CDR3 is 17 residues. The CDR3 loop reads CSADPPRGAPGPNEQFF. The CDR3 coding sequence is TGCAGCGCTGACCCACCGAGGGGCGCTCCAGGTCCCAATGAGCAGTTCTTC.

The rearrangement joins TRBV2 to TRBJ1-1, with unresolved D. Germline CDR1 SNHLY, CDR2 FYNNEI. The CDR3 has 12 amino acids. V was trimmed by 6 bases and J by 6 bases, leaving 11 bases between them. CDR3 sequence: CASREGSPEAFF. The CDR3 DNA reads as TGTGCCAGCAGGGAGGGTAGCCCTGAAGCTTTCTTT.

The chain couples TRBV28 to TRBJ1-1, with TRBD1 identical over 7 bases. This CDR3 is 14 amino acids long. The junction had 7 bases not matched to a gene; V was cut back by 4 bases and J by 5 bases. Germline-derived CDR1 and CDR2 are MDHEN and SYDVKM. The CDR3 DNA reads as TGTGCCAGCAGTTACAGGGGTAGGTGGACTGAAGCTTTCTTT. This sequence encodes CASSYRGRWTEAFF.

The chain uses TRBV27 and TRBJ1-2; D might be TRBD1 (6 bases). Germline V gives CDR1 MNHEY, CDR2 SMNVEV (reference sequence). Between the trimmed V and J ends, which lost 8 bases and 0 bases, there was a span of 16 bases. CDR3 size: 15 residues. Written as DNA, the CDR3 is TGTGCCAGCTCCGTGGGGGGCATAGCTAACTATGGCTACACCTTC. It translates to CASSVGGIANYGYTF.

This sequence joins TRBV6-5 and TRBJ2-7, with 7 nucleotides matching TRBD2. This CDR3 comprises 16 residues. Per germline, CDR1 MNHEY and CDR2 SVGAGI. The J segment lost 4 bases and the V segment lost 0 bases, leaving 9 bases of the junction unmatched. The CDR3 bases are TGTGCCAGCAGTTACTCGAGTAACGGGGGGACGTACGAGCAGTACTTC. This sequence encodes CASSYSSNGGTYEQYF.

The J gene is TRBJ2-7, the V gene TRBV27, with a weak D call TRBD2 (5 bases). The V end lost 3 bases, the J end lost 6 bases, and 12 bases lay between the germline ends. Germline values: CDR1 MNHEY, CDR2 SMNVEV (reference sequence). This CDR3 has 13 amino acids. CDR3 amino acids: CASSLWELGEQYF. The CDR3 DNA reads as TGTGCCAGCAGTTTGTGGGAGCTGGGCGAGCAGTACTTC.

The CDR3 loop is CASSWGTSDYGYTF. CDR3 DNA: TGCGCCAGCAGCTGGGGGACATCAGACTATGGCTACACCTTC. V gene TRBV5-1 combines with J gene TRBJ1-2; maybe TRBD1 (6 bases). The CDR3 runs to 14 residues. V lost 3 bases to trimming and J lost 3 bases, with 12 bases between them. CDR1 is SGHRS and CDR2 is YFSETQ in the germline V gene.

The chain employs TRBV30 and TRBJ1-2; D uncertain. Germline CDR1 is GTSNPN and CDR2 is SVGIG (reference sequence). The V end lost 4 bases, the J end lost 0 bases, and 18 bases lay between the germline ends. This CDR3 region has 16 residues. CDR3 sequence (DNA): TGTGCCTGGACCGTCAAACTGGGCCAAGCTAACTATGGCTACACCTTC. Protein product: CAWTVKLGQANYGYTF.